This T cell receptor (beta chain) is drawn from a study of shared clonotypes between healthy human individuals. The overall study: Serving as donors were a couple of women and a few men, whose ages spanned 18 to 49.

Worth noting for this clone: The antigen remains undetermined.

Germline trimming cut 3 bases from V and 6 bases from J; bases unmatched to any gene: 11. Looked up from germline, CDR1 is SGDLS and CDR2 is YYNGEE. This CDR3 has 17 residues. Whole-study results and caveats: Incompleteness in sorted-subset sequencing, despite large depth, was shown by rarefaction. Around 4.9% of naive CD4 clonotypes were shared across four donors.

Authors' analysis steps: Junction-only sequences without quality scores came from ImmunoSEQ, so filtering differed. Assay used: immunoSEQ multiplex PCR; TCRdb lists only in-frame clones, some missing. V, J and clone size reflect that table, while D and trimming were determined from the DNA. The sample lists about 1.1 million clones, 78% occurring once. The source material was memory CD4+ T cells from PBMCs. Subset meaning: CD45RA-negative fraction. This chain connects TRBV9 to TRBJ2-7, with TRBD2 identical over 14 bases. This clonotype originated in a man aged 18 to 30 in good health. Some clones in this sample may be carry-over from other donors' samples. CDR3 loop: CASSASSGTSGRVEQYF. For the CDR3, the DNA is TGTGCCAGCAGCGCCTCCTCCGGGACTAGCGGGAGAGTCGAGCAGTACTTC. Using reference TRBV9 and TRBJ2-7 for the parts outside the CDR3, the full variable domain is DSGVTQTPKHLITATGQRVTLRCSPRSGDLSVYWYQQSLDQGLQFLIQYYNGEERAKGNILERFSAQQFPDLHSELNLSSLELGDSALYFCASSASSGTSGRVEQYFGPGTRLTVT.